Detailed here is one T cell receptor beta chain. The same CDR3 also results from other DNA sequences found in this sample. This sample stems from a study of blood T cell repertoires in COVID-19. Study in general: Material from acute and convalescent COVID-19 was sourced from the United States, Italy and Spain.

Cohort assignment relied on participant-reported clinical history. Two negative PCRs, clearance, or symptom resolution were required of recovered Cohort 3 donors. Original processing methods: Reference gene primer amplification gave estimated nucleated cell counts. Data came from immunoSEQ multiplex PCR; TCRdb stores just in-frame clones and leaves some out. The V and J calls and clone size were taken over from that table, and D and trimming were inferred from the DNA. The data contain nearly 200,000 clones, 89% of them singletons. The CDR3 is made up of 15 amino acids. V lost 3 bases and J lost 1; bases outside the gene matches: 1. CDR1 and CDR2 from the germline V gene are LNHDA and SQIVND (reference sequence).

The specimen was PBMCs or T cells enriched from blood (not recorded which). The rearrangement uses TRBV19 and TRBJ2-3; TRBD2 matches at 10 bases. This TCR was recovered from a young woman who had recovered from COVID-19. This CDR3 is CASSITSGGTDTQYF. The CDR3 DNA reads TGTGCCAGTAGTATCACTAGCGGGGGCACAGATACGCAGTATTTT.